What follows are 2 T cell receptor beta chains derived from one specimen sequenced in a study of T cell repertoires in cytomegalovirus infection. TCRdb re-called the reads with MiXCR, one entry per CDR3 protein. The sample carries approximately 300,000 distinct CDR3 sequences, 25% to 30% recorded once. No cognate antigen is known for these TCRs. Here the sequenced sample was cultured PBMCs, taken from culture after CMV antigen stimulation. These receptors were obtained from a human donor in good health (CMV status not recorded). Some clones in this sample may be carry-over from other donors' samples.

This clonotype was recorded a few times. CDR3 amino acids: CASSMMARPAYEQYF. DNA of the CDR3: TGTGCCAGTAGTATGATGGCGCGACCTGCCTACGAGCAGTACTTC. The rearrangement links TRBV19 to TRBJ2-7, with D uncertain. Germline V gene sequence: CDR1 LNHDA, CDR2 SQIVND (reference sequence). The CDR3 runs to 15 residues. Trimming left V 3 bases short and J 2 bases short, with 14 bases between.

This clonotype was detected many times. This chain connects TRBV6-1 to TRBJ1-3, with a possible D match to TRBD1 (5 bases). V lost 7 bases to trimming and J lost 0 bases, with 13 bases between them. CDR1 and CDR2 (germline): MNHNS, SASEGT. The CDR3 has 15 residues. The DNA of the CDR3 is TGTGCCAGCACCCGGGGGGGGTTCTCTGGAAACACCATATATTTT. It encodes CASTRGGFSGNTIYF.